The 14 T cell receptor beta chains below all came from one sample that was sequenced in a study of T cells in Graves' hyperthyroidism and ophthalmopathy. It was RNA transcripts that yielded the amplified TCR beta CDR3 regions. Using the HTBI primer set, a first-round RT-PCR was run on the TCR CDR3. TCRdb passed the multiplex PCR reads through MiXCR, listing each CDR3 protein once. This sample has about 26,000 distinct CDR3 sequences; around 40% occur once, and the top ten carry about a tenth. Sequenced material: blood. The receptors stem from a woman aged 25-40 years with Graves' hyperthyroidism.

The chain uses TRBV20-1 and TRBJ2-7; 10 bases line up with TRBD2. Per the germline V gene, CDR1 is DFQATT and CDR2 is SNEGSKA (reference sequence). Unmatched junction bases numbered 6, after V lost 6 bases and J lost 4 bases. This CDR3 is built from 13 residues. For the CDR3, the DNA is TGCAGTGCAGAGCGGGAGGGAGGATACGAGCAGTACTTC. Residues: CSAEREGGYEQYF.

Sample share makes this clonotype medium-sized (0.01 to 0.1%). V gene TRBV20-1 combines with J gene TRBJ2-7; 7 bases map to TRBD2. The V gene's germline CDR1 is DFQATT and CDR2 SNEGSKA (reference sequence). The CDR3 has 15 amino acids. The J segment lost 4 bases and the V segment lost 3 bases, leaving 12 bases of the junction unmatched. Here the CDR3 reads CSAREGRGSGYEQYF. The CDR3 coding sequence is TGCAGTGCTAGGGAGGGGAGAGGTAGCGGGTACGAGCAGTACTTC.

This clonotype was counted ten times or more. J is TRBJ1-6 and V is TRBV4-1; D call uncertain. In germline, CDR1 is MGHRA, CDR2 YSYEKL. The CDR3 extends over 12 amino acids. V lost 2 bases to trimming and J lost 13 bases, with 9 bases between them. CDR3 sequence: CASSQPLIPLHF. Written as DNA, the CDR3 is TGCGCCAGCAGCCAACCGCTCATTCCCCTCCACTTT.

This clonotype appeared many times. CDR3 nucleotides: TGCAGTGCCTATTATATGGGGGATTCTGGAAACACCATATATTTT. It encodes CSAYYMGDSGNTIYF. This rearrangement joins TRBV20-1 to TRBJ1-3, with D tentatively TRBD1 (5 bases). Per the germline V gene, CDR1 is DFQATT and CDR2 is SNEGSKA (reference sequence). V was cut by 6 bases and J by 1 base, with 16 bases left in between. CDR3 length: 15 residues.

The chain uses TRBV19 and TRBJ1-5; tentative D call: TRBD1 (5 bases). V was shortened by 4 bases and J by 6 bases, with 19 bases between the two germline ends. This CDR3 has 16 amino acids. CDR1 and CDR2 from the germline V gene are LNHDA and SQIVND (reference sequence). The DNA of the CDR3 is TGTGCCAGTAGTAGGCAGGGTACAGTCGGGGGTCAGCCCCAGCATTTT. This gives the protein CASSRQGTVGGQPQHF.

As to this clonotype: The junction does not match germline at one end; this may be a read error. The rearrangement links TRBV5-1 to TRBJ2-2, with a possible D match to TRBD2 (5 bases). This CDR3 has 10 residues. CDR1 is SGHRS and CDR2 is YFSETQ in the germline V gene. The DNA of the CDR3 is TGCGCCAGCAAAACCGGGGAGCTGTATTTT. Its protein product is CASKTGELYF. The complete variable domain, with remaining parts taken from reference TRBV5-1 and TRBJ2-2, reads KAGVTQTPRYLIKTRGQQVTLSCSPISGHRSVSWYQQTPGQGLQFLFEYFSETQRNKGNFPGRFSGRQFSNSRSEMNVSTLELGDSALYLCASKTGELYFGEGSRLTVL.

This clonotype turned up a few times. This CDR3 is CASSPNGGGNTIYF. CDR3 coding DNA: TGTGCCAGCTCACCGAACGGGGGTGGAAACACCATATATTTT. J is TRBJ1-3 and V is TRBV18; D might be TRBD1 (5 bases). Germline values: CDR1 KGHSH, CDR2 LQKENI. CDR3 length: 14 amino acids. The V gene lost 3 bases and the J gene lost 3 bases, with 9 bases spanning the gap.

This clonotype occurred many times. The chain is built from TRBV20-1 and TRBJ1-1; D not certain. The germline gives CDR1 DFQATT, CDR2 SNEGSKA (reference sequence). The V end lost 1 base, the J end lost 0 bases, and 12 bases lay between the germline ends. The CDR3 runs to 15 residues. The CDR3 nucleotides are TGCAGTGCTAGAGGGCGGCCTGCTATGAACACTGAAGCTTTCTTT. This translates into CSARGRPAMNTEAFF.

CDR3 in amino acids: CASSGTTRNTIYF. DNA for the CDR3: TGTGCCAGTAGTGGGACAACGCGAAACACCATATATTTT. The chain is built from TRBV19 and TRBJ1-3; D is possibly TRBD1 (6 bases). In germline, CDR1 is LNHDA, CDR2 SQIVND (reference sequence). The CDR3 is 13 residues long. V was trimmed by 5 bases and J by 5 bases, leaving 10 bases between them.

The V call is TRBV5-8, the J call TRBJ1-1; possible D gene TRBD1, 5 bases. Germline V lookup: CDR1 SGHTS, CDR2 YDEGEE. The CDR3 has 14 residues. Trimming cost V 3 bases and J 11 bases, with 20 bases left between them. The CDR3 region has the DNA TGTGCCAGCAGCTCGGACGGGACGGGATATAAGGCTTTCTTT. Residues: CASSSDGTGYKAFF.

The chain recombines TRBV5-1 with TRBJ2-7; 12 nucleotides match TRBD2. The germline V gene has CDR1 SGHRS and CDR2 YFSETQ. CDR3 length: 19 residues. Trimming cost V 0 bases and J 0 bases; bases outside gene matches: 10. The CDR3 sequence is CASSLVPSGRAKSSYEQYF. DNA of the CDR3: TGCGCCAGCAGCTTGGTCCCTAGCGGGAGGGCCAAGAGCTCCTACGAGCAGTACTTC.

Details on this clonotype: This CDR3 fails to terminate in the conserved phenylalanine or tryptophan, so it likely reflects a read error. V usage is TRBV10-2 and J usage is TRBJ1-2; TRBD1 agrees at 7 bases. The CDR3 spans 15 residues. The germline CDR1 and CDR2 sequences are WSHSY and SAAADI. After removal of 4 bases from V and 7 bases from J, the junction contained 12 bases not matched to a gene. This CDR3 reads CASSAIRQGDRGYTL. The CDR3 nucleotides are TGCGCCAGCAGTGCAATCCGACAGGGTGATCGTGGCTACACCCTC.

The chain combines TRBV7-9 with TRBJ1-2; D remains ambiguous. The CDR3 covers 15 residues. Deletions cut 2 bases from V and 2 bases from J, with 12 bases between. CDR1 is SEHNR and CDR2 is FQNEAQ in the germline V gene (reference sequence). The CDR3 loop is CASSLSRAGNYGYTF. As DNA, the CDR3 is TGTGCCAGCAGCTTAAGTCGCGCAGGAAACTATGGCTACACCTTC.

The V gene is TRBV7-6, the J gene TRBJ2-1; 8 bases match TRBD1. CDR3 length: 15 residues. With V trimmed by 1 base and J by 7 bases, 6 bases remained unmatched. Germline values: CDR1 SGHVS, CDR2 FNYEAQ. CDR3 sequence (DNA): TGTGCCAGCAGCTTAGGGCAGGGGGCTTGGAATGAGCAGTTCTTC. It specifies CASSLGQGAWNEQFF. The full variable domain, completed using reference TRBV7-6 and TRBJ2-1, is GAGVSQSPRYKVTKRGQDVALRCDPISGHVSLYWYRQALGQGPEFLTYFNYEAQQDKSGLPNDRFSAERPEGSISTLTIQRTEQRDSAMYRCASSLGQGAWNEQFFGPGTRLTVL.